This T cell receptor beta chain was sequenced during a study of T cell clonotyping in hematopoietic cell transplantation. From germline, CDR1 is SGHNT and CDR2 YYREEE (reference sequence). The J segment lost 3 bases and the V segment lost 3 bases, leaving 5 bases of the junction unmatched. The CDR3 length is 15 residues. The method was immunoSEQ multiplex PCR; TCRdb's version includes in-frame clones alone and lacks a portion of them. The profile shows some 12,000 clones, 80% to 90% of them singletons. V and J are TRBV5-4 and TRBJ2-1; 8 bases agree with TRBD1. Sequenced material: PBMCs, taken 100 days after allogeneic stem cell transplant. The sequence came from a female patient over 55 who had an allogeneic stem cell transplant from an unrelated donor, so the T cells may come from the graft donor. Some clones in this sample may be carry-over from other donors' samples. The CDR3 protein is CASSSRTGSYNEQFF. The CDR3 DNA reads as TGTGCCAGCAGCTCCCGGACAGGGAGCTACAATGAGCAGTTCTTC.